This T cell receptor beta chain is drawn from a study of T cell responses to AZD1222 COVID-19 vaccine. Second doses at about 4 or about 12 weeks were pooled. Here immunoSEQ multiplex PCR was the method, and the copy in TCRdb shows in-frame clones only, minus some. There are over 140,000 clones in the sample; 80% to 95% occur only once, and roughly 3.5% lies in the top ten. The CDR3 has 17 residues. The germline V gene has CDR1 SGHAT and CDR2 FQNNGV. Germline trimming cut 10 bases from V and 0 bases from J; bases unmatched to any gene: 15. The specimen was peripheral blood, collected 28 days after the second AZD1222 dose. The TCR was taken from an adult who received the AZD1222 COVID-19 vaccine. The J gene is TRBJ2-1, the V gene TRBV11-2, with TRBD2 matching over 7 bases. CDR3 protein: CATYGLVPQSSYNEQFF. For the CDR3, the DNA is TGTGCCACCTATGGACTAGTCCCCCAGAGCTCCTACAATGAGCAGTTCTTC.